What follows are 12 T cell receptor beta chains derived from one specimen sequenced in a study of blood T cell repertoires in COVID-19. The data were produced by immunoSEQ multiplex PCR, yet TCRdb's version contains in-frame clones alone and is incomplete. The sample carries about 270,000 clones, around nine tenths recorded once. The sequenced sample consisted of peripheral blood. Every receptor here comes from a woman aged 55-69 years who had recovered from COVID-19.

The gene calls are TRBV5-1 and TRBJ1-2; D is possibly TRBD1 (5 bases). Per the germline V gene, CDR1 is SGHRS and CDR2 is YFSETQ. Trimming stripped 0 bases from V and 7 bases from J, with 13 bases between. The CDR3 length is 14 residues. The CDR3 DNA reads as TGCGCCAGCAGCTTGGCCGGGGGGTTGCGTGGCTACACCTTC. This sequence encodes CASSLAGGLRGYTF.

The chain is built from TRBV5-4 and TRBJ2-2; D is perhaps TRBD2 (5 bases). Germline lookup yields CDR1 SGHNT and CDR2 YYREEE (reference sequence). This CDR3 has 15 residues. The V gene lost 5 bases and the J gene lost 4 bases, with 15 bases spanning the gap. CDR3 loop: CASRWGAGSTGELFF. CDR3 DNA: TGTGCCAGCAGGTGGGGAGCTGGGAGCACCGGGGAGCTGTTTTTT.

The rearrangement joins TRBV7-2 to TRBJ1-3, with 7 bases that match TRBD1. Trimming at V came to 1 base and at J to 4 bases, leaving 4 bases not matched to a gene. The CDR3 has 15 amino acids. Germline V gene data show CDR1 as SGHTA and CDR2 as FQGNSA. The CDR3 loop reads CASSLVTGTGNTIYF. The CDR3 DNA is TGTGCCAGCAGCTTAGTGACAGGGACGGGAAACACCATATATTTT.

The chain employs TRBV6-2 or TRBV6-3 and TRBJ2-2, with D perhaps TRBD1 (5 bases). CDR1 and CDR2 (germline): MNHEY, SVGEGT. Trimming removed 5 bases at V and 6 bases at J, with 10 bases between. CDR3 size: 13 residues. CDR3 protein: CASSSRVSGELFF. CDR3 nucleotide sequence: TGTGCCAGCAGTAGCAGGGTTTCCGGGGAGCTGTTTTTT.

In this sample, this clone turned up once. The rearrangement joins TRBV5-6 to TRBJ1-2; TRBD1 matches 7 bases. The CDR3 sequence is 15 residues long. The J segment lost 4 bases and the V segment lost 2 bases, leaving 8 bases of the junction unmatched. Germline values: CDR1 SGHDT, CDR2 YYEEEE. The CDR3 DNA reads TGTGCCAGCAGCTTTACAGGGGACGGCGGCTATGGCTACACCTTC. Translation gives CASSFTGDGGYGYTF.

The rearrangement joins TRBV7-3 to TRBJ2-2; D is possibly TRBD1 (6 bases). The ends were cut back, 5 bases at V and 7 bases at J, with 11 bases in the middle. Germline CDR1 reads SGHTA; CDR2 reads FQGTGA. The CDR3 totals 13 residues. The CDR3 DNA is TGTGCCAGCAGCGTTCAGGGGCTCGGGGAGCTGTTTTTT. This encodes CASSVQGLGELFF.

The chain joins TRBV2 to TRBJ2-2; no reliable D call. Between the trimmed V and J ends, which lost 6 bases and 7 bases, there was a span of 18 bases. Germline CDR1 and CDR2: SNHLY and FYNNEI. This CDR3 has 15 amino acids. The DNA for the CDR3 is TGTGCCAGCAGACACGACGGAGACTTGAGCGGGGAGCTGTTTTTT. Translated: CASRHDGDLSGELFF.

The CDR3 bases are TGTGCCAGTGGCATCTCCTATAATTCACCCCTCCACTTT. Its translation: CASGISYNSPLHF. The chain carries TRBV6-5 and TRBJ1-6; D gene uncertain. This CDR3 is 13 amino acids long. CDR1 and CDR2 (germline): MNHEY, SVGAGI. Trimming took off 9 bases at V and 0 bases at J, with 6 bases between the two ends.

The chain carries TRBV4-2 and TRBJ1-5; possibly TRBD1 for D (6 bases). The CDR3 runs 19 residues. Germline CDR1 reads LGHNA; CDR2 reads YNFKEQ. V lost 2 bases, J lost 0 bases, and 20 bases lay in between. The CDR3 reads CASSQFMYQGLYSNQPQHF. CDR3 bases: TGTGCCAGCAGCCAATTTATGTATCAGGGGCTTTATAGCAATCAGCCCCAGCATTTT.

The V call is TRBV11-3, the J call TRBJ2-1; TRBD1 aligns across 9 bases. There are 15 residues in the CDR3. Germline CDR1 and CDR2: SGHNT and YENEEA. Losses at the gene ends were 5 bases for V and 9 bases for J; bases not matched to a gene: 11. CDR3 nucleotides: TGTGCCAGCAGCAAAAACCGGGACAGGGAGGTTGAGCAGTTCTTC. Its translation: CASSKNRDREVEQFF.

The rearrangement uses TRBV18 and TRBJ2-5; D remains ambiguous. CDR1 and CDR2 (germline): KGHSH, LQKENI. This CDR3 comprises 13 residues. The V and J ends lost 3 bases and 0 bases respectively, with 5 bases between them. CDR3 residues: CASSPPDQETQYF. The CDR3 coding sequence is TGTGCCAGCTCACCCCCTGACCAAGAGACCCAGTACTTC.

The chain recombines TRBV2 with TRBJ2-7; weak D call: TRBD2 (5 bases). V lost 7 bases and J lost 4, with 14 bases in between. Germline assignment: CDR1 SNHLY and CDR2 FYNNEI. The CDR3 contains 13 residues. Here the CDR3 reads CASTGGFSYEQYF. CDR3 DNA: TGTGCCAGCACGGGCGGGTTTTCGTACGAGCAGTACTTC.